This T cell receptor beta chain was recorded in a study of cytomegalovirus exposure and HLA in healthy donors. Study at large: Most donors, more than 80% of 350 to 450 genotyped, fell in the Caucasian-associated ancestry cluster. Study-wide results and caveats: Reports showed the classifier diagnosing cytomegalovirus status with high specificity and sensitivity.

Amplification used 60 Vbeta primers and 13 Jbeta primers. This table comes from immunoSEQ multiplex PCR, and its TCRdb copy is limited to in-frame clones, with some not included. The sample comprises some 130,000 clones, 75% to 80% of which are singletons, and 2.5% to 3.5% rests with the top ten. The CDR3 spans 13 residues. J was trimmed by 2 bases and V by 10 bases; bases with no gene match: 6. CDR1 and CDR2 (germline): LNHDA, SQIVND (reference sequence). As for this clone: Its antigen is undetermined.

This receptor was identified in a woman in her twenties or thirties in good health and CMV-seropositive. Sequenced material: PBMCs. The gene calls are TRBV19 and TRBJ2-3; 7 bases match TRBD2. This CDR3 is CATSGLPTDTQYF. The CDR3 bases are TGTGCCACCTCGGGACTACCCACAGATACGCAGTATTTT.